Presented here are 16 T cell receptor beta chains from one specimen sequenced in a study of shared clonotypes between healthy human individuals. TCRdb's copy holds only in-frame clones and misses some; the assay was immunoSEQ multiplex PCR. The sample shows fewer than 2.5 million clones, 80% to 95% of them seen only once. The sample comprised naive CD4+ T cells from PBMCs. Sample subset: CD45RA+ positively selected. The receptor set was obtained from a man between 18 and 29 years old in good health. Some clones in this sample may be carry-over from other donors' samples.

This chain links TRBV5-1 with TRBJ2-1, with 13 positions matching TRBD2. The CDR3 runs 16 residues. The V and J ends lost 4 bases and 6 bases, in that order; junction bases with no gene match: 7. Germline V gives CDR1 SGHRS, CDR2 YFSETQ. CDR3: CASSITSGRALNEQFF. In DNA form, the CDR3 reads TGCGCCAGCAGCATAACTAGCGGGAGGGCCCTCAATGAGCAGTTCTTC.

This rearrangement joins TRBV5-4 to TRBJ2-7; D not certain. Trimming took off 4 bases at V and 2 bases at J, with 16 bases between the two ends. The germline CDR1 and CDR2 sequences are SGHNT and YYREEE (reference sequence). CDR3 size: 15 residues. For the CDR3, the DNA is TGTGCCAGCAGCGGAATCTACCGAAATACCTACGAGCAGTACTTC. Residues: CASSGIYRNTYEQYF.

In its sample, this clone was seen a few times. The chain is built from TRBV7-2 and TRBJ2-2; D uncertain. Germline CDR1 reads SGHTA; CDR2 reads FQGNSA. The length of the CDR3 is 15 residues. Trimming left V 2 bases short and J 7 bases short, with 14 bases between. Here the CDR3 reads CASSLTAGLIGELFF. CDR3 bases: TGTGCCAGCAGCTTAACGGCCGGCTTAATCGGGGAGCTGTTTTTT.

This chain links TRBV4-1 with TRBJ1-6; 9 bases align to TRBD1. The CDR3 has 17 amino acids. CDR1 and CDR2 (germline): MGHRA, YSYEKL. J gave up 10 bases and V 4 bases, and 14 bases lay outside the gene matches. In DNA form, the CDR3 reads TGCGCCAGCAGCCCGTTACCGGGACAGGGAACAAGGTCACCCCTCCACTTT. Amino acid sequence: CASSPLPGQGTRSPLHF.

This chain links TRBV5-1 with TRBJ2-6; possibly TRBD1 for D (7 bases). Deletions cut 4 bases from V and 3 bases from J, with 14 bases between. The CDR3 totals 16 residues. The V gene's germline CDR1 is SGHRS and CDR2 YFSETQ. The CDR3 bases are TGCGCCAGCAGCCTAAGACAGGGACTTGGGGCCAACGTCCTGACTTTC. This codes for CASSLRQGLGANVLTF.

This clone was detected only once. The gene calls are TRBV19 and TRBJ1-1, with a possible D match to TRBD1 (5 bases). The CDR3 runs 14 residues. Germline CDR1 LNHDA, CDR2 SQIVND (reference sequence). V lost 6 bases and J lost 3, with 14 bases in between. In DNA form, the CDR3 reads TGTGCCAGTAGGGGGACCCAAGGGGACACTGAAGCTTTCTTT. Its translation is CASRGTQGDTEAFF.

V usage is TRBV27 and J usage is TRBJ2-1; 8 bases fit TRBD1. The CDR3 spans 15 residues. V was pared by 2 bases and J by 5 bases, with 5 bases of the junction left unmatched. CDR1 and CDR2 from the germline V gene are MNHEY and SMNVEV (reference sequence). CDR3 bases: TGTGCCAGCAGTTTACTGGACAGGGTTAACAATGAGCAGTTCTTC. This codes for CASSLLDRVNNEQFF.

The chain has TRBV10-2 and TRBJ2-4; 13 nucleotides agree with TRBD2. The junction had 4 bases not matched to a gene; V was cut back by 11 bases and J by 0 bases. From germline, CDR1 is WSHSY and CDR2 SAAADI. This CDR3 has 15 amino acids. CDR3: CAEGLAGLAKNIQYF. CDR3 nucleotides: TGCGCCGAGGGACTAGCGGGATTAGCCAAAAACATTCAGTACTTC.

The rearrangement uses TRBV27 and TRBJ2-7; TRBD1 aligns across 9 bases. The CDR3 has 15 amino acids. J lost 3 bases, V lost 5 bases, and 8 bases had no gene match. Germline CDR1 is MNHEY and CDR2 is SMNVEV (reference sequence). The CDR3 region is CASSTRLTGGYEQYF. In DNA, the CDR3 is TGTGCCAGCAGTACCCGGTTGACAGGGGGCTACGAGCAGTACTTC.

The chain has TRBV27 and TRBJ1-2; D possibly corresponds to TRBD1 (6 bases). V was trimmed by 6 bases and J by 4 bases, leaving 15 bases between them. CDR3 length: 14 residues. Germline V CDR1 and CDR2: MNHEY, SMNVEV (reference sequence). CDR3 amino acids: CASSRSAGAYGYTF. CDR3 nucleotide sequence: TGTGCCAGCAGCCGTTCCGCAGGGGCCTATGGCTACACCTTC.

This chain connects TRBV7-9 to TRBJ2-2, with 7 bases identical to TRBD1. This CDR3 spans 15 amino acids. The J segment lost 7 bases and the V segment lost 8 bases, leaving 13 bases of the junction unmatched. The germline CDR1 and CDR2 sequences are SEHNR and FQNEAQ (reference sequence). The CDR3 is CASRLEGGAIGELFF. The DNA for the CDR3 is TGTGCCAGCCGCCTCGAAGGGGGCGCGATCGGGGAGCTGTTTTTT.

This chain uses TRBV7-9 with TRBJ2-3; 8 positions match TRBD1. V was pared by 3 bases and J by 2 bases, with 7 bases of the junction left unmatched. Germline V gene data show CDR1 as SEHNR and CDR2 as FQNEAQ (reference sequence). This CDR3 region has 16 residues. CDR3 in DNA: TGTGCCAGCAGCTTCCGGGACAGGATCAACACAGATACGCAGTATTTT. This encodes CASSFRDRINTDTQYF.

The genes are TRBV2 and TRBJ2-1; tentatively, D is TRBD1 or TRBD2 (5 bases each). Germline-derived CDR1 and CDR2 are SNHLY and FYNNEI. This CDR3 is 13 amino acids long. Between the trimmed V and J ends, which lost 8 bases and 8 bases, there was a span of 16 bases. The chain's CDR3 is CASLVQRGDEQFF. The CDR3 DNA reads as TGTGCCAGCCTCGTCCAGAGGGGCGATGAGCAGTTCTTC. The complete variable domain, with remaining parts taken from reference TRBV2 and TRBJ2-1, reads EPEVTQTPSHQVTQMGQEVILRCVPISNHLYFYWYRQILGQKVEFLVSFYNNEISEKSEIFDDQFSVERPDGSNFTLKIRSTKLEDSAMYFCASLVQRGDEQFFGPGTRLTVL.

V is TRBV29-1 and J is TRBJ2-2, with 8 bases lining up with TRBD2. The CDR3 consists of 13 residues. After removal of 5 bases from V and 6 bases from J, the junction contained 5 bases not matched to a gene. Germline V gene sequence: CDR1 SQVTM, CDR2 ANQGSEA. CDR3 amino acids: CSVFRGGAGELFF. In nucleotides, the CDR3 is TGCAGCGTTTTCCGGGGGGGCGCCGGGGAGCTGTTTTTT.

This chain uses TRBV28 with TRBJ2-3, with D perhaps matching TRBD1 or TRBD2 (5 bases each). The germline V gene has CDR1 MDHEN and CDR2 SYDVKM. This CDR3 contains 16 residues. The V and J ends lost 5 bases and 0 bases respectively, with 15 bases between them. The CDR3 here is CASSLTGAGSTDTQYF. The CDR3 region has the DNA TGTGCCAGCAGTCTTACCGGGGCCGGGAGCACAGATACGCAGTATTTT.

This sequence joins TRBV11-3 and TRBJ2-4; either TRBD1 or TRBD2 may fit D (5 bases each). This CDR3 is built from 12 residues. Per the germline V gene, CDR1 is SGHNT and CDR2 is YENEEA. Trimming removed 5 bases from V and 9 bases from J, with 11 bases in between. CDR3 in amino acids: CASSGDRTIQYF. The CDR3 DNA follows: TGTGCCAGCAGCGGGGACCGAACCATTCAGTACTTC.